The 32 T cell receptor beta chains listed next were all sequenced from one sample in a study of cytomegalovirus exposure and HLA in healthy donors. The study ran its PCR with 60 Vbeta and 13 Jbeta primers. Only in-frame clones appear in the TCRdb table, and some are missing; sequencing was by immunoSEQ multiplex PCR. The sample contains some 180,000 clones, 78% of which appear only once. Sequenced sample: PBMCs. These TCRs come from a female donor in good health and CMV-seronegative.

The V call is TRBV9, the J call TRBJ2-7; tentatively, D is TRBD2 (5 bases). Trimming stripped 4 bases from V and 1 base from J, with 18 bases between. Germline-derived CDR1 and CDR2 are SGDLS and YYNGEE. The CDR3 runs to 16 residues. This CDR3 is CASSPRPGVLSYEQYF. In DNA form, the CDR3 reads TGTGCCAGCAGCCCCCGCCCCGGGGTGTTGTCCTACGAGCAGTACTTC.

The V call is TRBV15, the J call TRBJ2-5; weak D call: TRBD1 (6 bases). TRBJ2-7 explains the end of the DNA better; the J call may be wrong. CDR3 size: 15 residues. Germline V gene data show CDR1 as LNHNV and CDR2 as YYDKDF (reference sequence). CDR3 DNA sequence: TGTGCCACCAGCAGACTAGGGGGAAAAAGCGACGAGCAGTACTTC. It yields the protein CATSRLGGKSDEQYF.

The DNA for the CDR3 is TGTGCCACCAGCAGACCCCCAGGGAACGCTTTCTTT. Translation: CATSRPPGNAFF. The chain carries TRBV15 and TRBJ1-1; possibly TRBD1 for D (5 bases). The CDR3 is made up of 12 amino acids. Deletions cut 2 bases from V and 11 bases from J, with 12 bases between. Germline CDR1 reads LNHNV; CDR2 reads YYDKDF (reference sequence).

This sequence joins TRBV7-9 and TRBJ2-7; 7 nucleotides agree with TRBD1. The CDR3 is 14 amino acids. With V trimmed by 5 bases and J by 0 bases, 4 bases remained unmatched. Germline V gene data show CDR1 as SEHNR and CDR2 as FQNEAQ (reference sequence). The CDR3 coding sequence is TGTGCCAGCAGCCTGAGACAGGGCTCCTACGAGCAGTACTTC. Its protein is CASSLRQGSYEQYF.

This clone has only a few counts. This chain joins TRBV2 and TRBJ2-3; tentatively, D is TRBD2 (5 bases). V lost 6 bases, J lost 3 bases, and 10 bases lay in between. The CDR3 runs to 13 residues. The V gene's germline CDR1 is SNHLY and CDR2 FYNNEI. As DNA, the CDR3 is TGTGCCAGCAGGGCACTAGTGACAGATACGCAGTATTTT. Translation: CASRALVTDTQYF.

This sequence joins TRBV29-1 and TRBJ1-5; D ambiguous. The length of the CDR3 is 13 residues. From germline, CDR1 is SQVTM and CDR2 ANQGSEA. Trimming pared 3 bases from V and 7 bases from J, leaving 13 bases between. The DNA for the CDR3 is TGCAGCGTTGAGGTGGAAATCGGGCAGCCCCAGCATTTT. It translates to CSVEVEIGQPQHF. The full variable domain, in which reference TRBV29-1 and TRBJ1-5 provide the parts outside the CDR3, is SAVISQKPSRDICQRGTSLTIQCQVDSQVTMMFWYRQQPGQSLTLIATANQGSEATYESGFVIDKFPISRPNLTFSTLTVSNMSPEDSSIYLCSVEVEIGQPQHFGDGTRLSIL.

The chain couples TRBV4-1 to TRBJ1-3; perhaps TRBD1 as D (5 bases). V was trimmed by 2 bases and J by 5 bases, leaving 7 bases between them. In germline, CDR1 is MGHRA, CDR2 YSYEKL. CDR3 size: 13 residues. The CDR3 here is CASSQWGRNTIYF. The DNA for the CDR3 is TGCGCCAGCAGCCAATGGGGCCGAAACACCATATATTTT.

This chain connects TRBV9 to TRBJ1-4; 7 bases are a match to TRBD1. Trimming took 3 bases from V and 7 from J; bases not matched to a gene: 9. Per the germline V gene, CDR1 is SGDLS and CDR2 is YYNGEE. The CDR3 has 15 amino acids. This chain's CDR3 is CASSAQQGLSEKLFF. In nucleotides, the CDR3 is TGTGCCAGCAGCGCCCAACAGGGGTTGAGTGAAAAACTGTTTTTT.

DNA for the CDR3: TGCAGCGTTGAAGTCGGACAGGGCATTAGAATGAGCGAGCAGTACTTC. Translated: CSVEVGQGIRMSEQYF. The gene calls are TRBV29-1 and TRBJ2-7; 8 bases are shared with TRBD1. This CDR3 has 16 residues. CDR1 and CDR2 from the germline V gene are SQVTM and ANQGSEA. V dropped 1 base and J dropped 6; count of bases not matched to a gene: 14.

V is TRBV5-1 and J is TRBJ2-1, with TRBD2 matching over 12 bases. Per the germline V gene, CDR1 is SGHRS and CDR2 is YFSETQ. The CDR3 totals 16 residues. V shed 4 bases, J shed 8 bases, and the junction held 10 bases outside the gene matches. The CDR3 is CASSPTSGSWRHEQFF. The CDR3 nucleotides read TGCGCCAGCAGCCCGACTAGCGGGAGTTGGCGCCATGAGCAGTTCTTC.

The V call is TRBV7-6, the J call TRBJ2-1; TRBD1 aligns across 7 bases. This CDR3 region has 14 residues. Germline CDR1 and CDR2: SGHVS and FNYEAQ. V trimming: 5 bases; J trimming: 3 bases; junction bases outside the gene matches: 4. CDR3 nucleotides: TGTGCCAGCAGCCCTCGGGACAGCTACAATGAGCAGTTCTTC. Translating it yields CASSPRDSYNEQFF.

This chain joins TRBV5-1 and TRBJ2-1; possibly TRBD2 for D (6 bases). CDR3 length: 16 residues. Looked up from germline, CDR1 is SGHRS and CDR2 is YFSETQ. The V end lost 0 bases, the J end lost 5 bases, and 15 bases lay between the germline ends. This CDR3 is CASSLAGRGGNNEQFF. DNA for the CDR3: TGCGCCAGCAGCTTGGCCGGGCGGGGTGGAAACAATGAGCAGTTCTTC.

This clone was seen only once. This chain links TRBV21-1 with TRBJ1-2. TRBV21-1 is deemed a pseudogene. The CDR3 consists of 15 residues. The CDR3 loop is CASSAPGLCNYGYTF. In DNA, the CDR3 is TGTGCCAGCAGCGCCCCGGGACTGTGTAACTATGGCTACACCTTC.

This clone showed up just once. The V gene is TRBV6-5, the J gene TRBJ2-1; D perhaps matches TRBD2 (6 bases). CDR3 length: 13 amino acids. Germline V CDR1 and CDR2: MNHEY, SVGAGI. The V gene lost 4 bases and the J gene lost 9 bases, with 13 bases spanning the gap. The CDR3 here is CASSSGLLGEQFF. The DNA for the CDR3 is TGTGCCAGCAGTTCCGGACTATTGGGTGAGCAGTTCTTC.

The J gene is TRBJ2-5, the V gene TRBV9, with D perhaps TRBD2 (5 bases). Germline CDR1 reads SGDLS; CDR2 reads YYNGEE. V lost 4 bases and J lost 2, with 12 bases in between. The CDR3 contains 14 residues. The CDR3 region is CASSPGLIQETQYF. The DNA of the CDR3 is TGTGCCAGCAGCCCAGGACTGATTCAAGAGACCCAGTACTTC.

V and J are TRBV11-2 and TRBJ2-5; D unresolved. The germline V gene encodes CDR1 SGHAT and CDR2 FQNNGV. Trimming stripped 4 bases from V and 5 bases from J, with 5 bases between. The CDR3 has 11 amino acids. The DNA of the CDR3 is TGTGCCAGCAGCTCCGGGGAGACCCAGTACTTC. This translates into CASSSGETQYF.

Only one count was recorded for this clone. Here the CDR3 DNA reads TGTGCCAGTAGTAGTGGGGCAGGCGACCTGGGTGGCTACACCTTC. As protein: CASSSGAGDLGGYTF. The chain is built from TRBV19 and TRBJ1-2; tentative D call: TRBD1 (5 bases). Germline values: CDR1 LNHDA, CDR2 SQIVND (reference sequence). CDR3 size: 15 residues. V lost 4 bases, J lost 7 bases, and 19 bases lay in between. The full variable domain, its missing parts supplied by reference TRBV19 and TRBJ1-2, is DGGITQSPKYLFRKEGQNVTLSCEQNLNHDAMYWYRQDPGQGLRLIYYSQIVNDFQKGDIAEGYSVSREKKESFPLTVTSAQKNPTAFYLCASSSGAGDLGGYTFGSGTRLTVV.

In the case of this clone: A read error may account for a junction end that differs from germline. The V gene is TRBV10-3, the J gene TRBJ1-1, with 11 bases lining up with TRBD1. The CDR3 length is 13 residues. Per germline, CDR1 ENHRY and CDR2 SYGVKD. CDR3 bases: TGTGCCATCGAATTAGGAGGACAGGGGGCTCCACTCTTT. This gives the protein CAIELGGQGAPLF.

This chain uses TRBV28 with TRBJ2-7; D is possibly TRBD1 (6 bases). Germline CDR1 MDHEN, CDR2 SYDVKM. CDR3 size: 14 residues. V was shortened by 5 bases and J by 0 bases, with 11 bases between the two germline ends. CDR3: CASSVTGNSYEQYF. CDR3 nucleotides: TGTGCCAGCAGTGTGACAGGTAACTCCTACGAGCAGTACTTC.

The rearrangement uses TRBV5-5 and TRBJ2-3; 9 bases align to TRBD1. The length of the CDR3 is 14 residues. The junction had 5 bases not matched to a gene; V was cut back by 3 bases and J by 6 bases. Germline loops: CDR1 SGHKS, CDR2 YYEKEE (reference sequence). The CDR3 sequence is CASSWGQGGDTQYF. In DNA form, the CDR3 reads TGTGCCAGCAGCTGGGGACAGGGTGGCGATACGCAGTATTTT.

The table lists this clone with a few counts. This chain links TRBV27 with TRBJ1-6; D perhaps matches TRBD1 (6 bases). The germline V gene has CDR1 MNHEY and CDR2 SMNVEV (reference sequence). Trimming cost V 8 bases and J 6 bases, with 8 bases left between them. The CDR3 totals 12 residues. In nucleotides, the CDR3 is TGTGCCAGCCGGACAGCTAATTCACCCCTCCACTTT. Translating it yields CASRTANSPLHF.

The V and J genes are TRBV7-2 and TRBJ2-1; TRBD2 agrees at 9 bases. CDR3 length: 16 amino acids. The germline CDR1 and CDR2 sequences are SGHTA and FQGNSA. J was trimmed by 6 bases and V by 5 bases; bases with no gene match: 11. The CDR3, as DNA: TGTGCCAGCAGCAAAACGTCGCGGGAGGGCCGCAATGAGCAGTTCTTC. It codes for CASSKTSREGRNEQFF. Full variable domain (outside the CDR3, taken from reference TRBV7-2 and TRBJ2-1): GAGVSQSPSNKVTEKGKDVELRCDPISGHTALYWYRQSLGQGLEFLIYFQGNSAPDKSGLPSDRFSAERTGGSVSTLTIQRTQQEDSAVYLCASSKTSREGRNEQFFGPGTRLTVL.

The rearrangement joins TRBV13 to TRBJ2-3; a weak D match, TRBD2 (6 bases). The germline V and J ends were trimmed by 5 bases and 6 bases, with 12 bases remaining between them. There are 13 residues in the CDR3. The V gene's germline CDR1 is PRHDT and CDR2 FYEKMQ (reference sequence). In DNA form, the CDR3 reads TGTGCCAGCAGCGGGGGGACCGCGGATACGCAGTATTTT. Its protein product is CASSGGTADTQYF.

The chain links TRBV7-3 to TRBJ2-2; D possibly corresponds to TRBD2 (6 bases). The V gene lost 5 bases and the J gene lost 4 bases, with 8 bases spanning the gap. This CDR3 has 13 amino acids. Germline V gives CDR1 SGHTA, CDR2 FQGTGA. The CDR3 DNA reads TGTGCCAGCAGCCGGGAGAGCACCGGGGAGCTGTTTTTT. This sequence encodes CASSRESTGELFF.

This clone showed up just once. This chain connects TRBV4-2 to TRBJ2-3; 7 positions match TRBD2. The length of the CDR3 is 12 residues. V shed 2 bases and J 11 bases; nucleotides not matched to a gene: 4. The germline V gene encodes CDR1 LGHNA and CDR2 YNFKEQ. The CDR3 DNA sequence: TGTGCCAGCAGCCAACCGGCGGGGGTGCAGTATTTT. This encodes CASSQPAGVQYF.

This sequence joins TRBV29-1 and TRBJ2-7; 9 nucleotides agree with TRBD2. Trimming cost V 4 bases and J 4 bases; bases outside gene matches: 5. This CDR3 is built from 13 residues. CDR1 and CDR2 from the germline V gene are SQVTM and ANQGSEA. CDR3 region: CSVVSSGGYEQYF. The DNA for the CDR3 is TGCAGCGTTGTATCCAGCGGGGGGTACGAGCAGTACTTC.

This clone has just a few counts. J is TRBJ2-1 and V is TRBV7-9; D might be TRBD1 (6 bases). Germline CDR1 and CDR2: SEHNR and FQNEAQ (reference sequence). The V and J ends lost 2 bases and 9 bases respectively, with 20 bases between them. The length of the CDR3 is 16 residues. CDR3 nucleotide sequence: TGTGCCAGCAGCTTACGGAGAAGCTCAGGGGATGGTGAGCAGTTCTTC. It is translated as CASSLRRSSGDGEQFF.

The V gene is TRBV7-9, the J gene TRBJ1-1, with a tentative D call TRBD1 (5 bases). This CDR3 has 14 amino acids. Trimming left V 8 bases short and J 4 bases short, with 17 bases between. Germline lookup yields CDR1 SEHNR and CDR2 FQNEAQ (reference sequence). CDR3 in amino acids: CASLTGGFVTEAFF. The CDR3 DNA follows: TGTGCCAGCCTAACGGGGGGTTTTGTCACTGAAGCTTTCTTT.

Only a few counts were recorded for this clone. The chain employs TRBV10-3 and TRBJ2-7; D is uncertain. This CDR3 has 11 residues. Per germline, CDR1 ENHRY and CDR2 SYGVKD. V was shortened by 6 bases and J by 3 bases, with 6 bases between the two germline ends. CDR3 region: CAISPGYEQYF. The CDR3 DNA reads TGTGCCATCAGCCCCGGCTACGAGCAGTACTTC.

This sequence joins TRBV5-6 and TRBJ1-1; D is ambiguous. The CDR3 is made up of 13 amino acids. The germline CDR1 and CDR2 sequences are SGHDT and YYEEEE. The V gene lost 4 bases and the J gene lost 4 bases, with 11 bases spanning the gap. CDR3 residues: CASSQQSFTEAFF. The CDR3 DNA follows: TGTGCCAGCAGCCAACAGTCGTTCACTGAAGCTTTCTTT.

There are a few counts of this clone. The genes are TRBV7-9 and TRBJ1-3, with 8 bases identical to TRBD1. V shed 3 bases, J shed 0 bases, and the junction held 4 bases outside the gene matches. This CDR3 is 16 amino acids long. Germline V gene sequence: CDR1 SEHNR, CDR2 FQNEAQ (reference sequence). The CDR3 nucleotides read TGTGCCAGCAGCTTTCGACAGGGGAGCTCTGGAAACACCATATATTTT. It yields the protein CASSFRQGSSGNTIYF.

The V and J genes are TRBV6-1 and TRBJ2-5; TRBD1 agrees at 8 bases. The V segment lost 4 bases and the J segment 1 base; nucleotides outside the gene matches: 8. Looked up from germline, CDR1 is MNHNS and CDR2 is SASEGT. CDR3 length: 16 amino acids. The CDR3 DNA reads TGTGCCAGCAGTGCCCCTAGAACAGGGGGCCAAGAGACCCAGTACTTC. The encoded protein is CASSAPRTGGQETQYF.